Each of the 3 T cell receptor beta chains below was sequenced from the same sample in a study of CD8 T cells in ankylosing spondylitis listed by TCRdb under 2017. To prepare the library, 5' RACE was applied. The sequencing machine was an Illumina HiSeq 2500. TCRdb passed the public sequencing reads through fastp at Q25 and MiXCR, retaining productive beta sequences. Each entry merges the rows of one CDR3 protein and shows their most common DNA and genes. The sample table contains 250,000 to 300,000 distinct CDR3 sequences; only one count was recorded for 20% of them. Of the sample, roughly 7.3% falls within the top ten clones. The sequencing input was blood, either unsorted or a sorted T cell fraction (not recorded which). These receptors originate from a male donor with ankylosing spondylitis or in good health (not recorded which).

This clonotype has more than one count but fewer than ten. The chain is built from TRBV5-1 and TRBJ2-3; D is undetermined. Germline-derived CDR1 and CDR2 are SGHRS and YFSETQ. The CDR3 contains 15 residues. Trimming removed 4 bases from V and 0 bases from J, with 12 bases in between. The CDR3 region is CASSNDTTSTDTQYF. The CDR3 bases are TGCGCCAGCAGCAATGACACTACTAGCACAGATACGCAGTATTTT.

The J gene is TRBJ2-2, the V gene TRBV7-3; D is unclear. Trimming took 5 bases from V and 8 from J, leaving 12 bases between them. Germline CDR1 reads SGHTA; CDR2 reads FQGTGA. The CDR3 runs 13 residues. As DNA, the CDR3 is TGTGCCAGCAGCCGCCGCTCCGGGGGGGAGCTGTTTTTT. Translating it yields CASSRRSGGELFF.

This clonotype was picked up a small number of times. The gene calls are TRBV20-1 and TRBJ2-2; D may be TRBD2 (7 bases). The CDR3 length is 16 residues. Trimming stripped 0 bases from V and 2 bases from J, with 13 bases between. Germline lookup yields CDR1 DFQATT and CDR2 SNEGSKA (reference sequence). CDR3 sequence: CSARESRGGNTGELFF. CDR3 sequence (DNA): TGCAGTGCTAGAGAGAGTAGGGGGGGAAACACCGGGGAGCTGTTTTTT.